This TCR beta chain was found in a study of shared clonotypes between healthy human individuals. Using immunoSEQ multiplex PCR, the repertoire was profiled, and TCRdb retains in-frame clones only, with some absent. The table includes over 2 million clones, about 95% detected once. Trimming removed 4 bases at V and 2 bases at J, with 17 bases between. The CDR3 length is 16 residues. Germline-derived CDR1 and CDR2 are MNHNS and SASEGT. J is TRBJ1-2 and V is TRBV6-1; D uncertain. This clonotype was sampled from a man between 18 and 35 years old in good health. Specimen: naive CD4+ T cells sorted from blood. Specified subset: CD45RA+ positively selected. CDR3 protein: CASSGGGFGKNYGYTF. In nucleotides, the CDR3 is TGTGCCAGCAGTGGGGGAGGGTTTGGGAAAAACTATGGCTACACCTTC.